This T cell receptor (beta chain) was identified during a study of T-cell memory formation after mild COVID-19. General study points: The main location of contracting CD4+ clones was CM and EM, and that of contracting CD8+ clones was EMRA. Specificity for SARS-CoV-2 was not confirmed among the second-wave clones peaking on day 37.

MiXCR was run by TCRdb on the 5' RACE reads, yielding one entry per CDR3 protein. Of fewer than 700,000 distinct CDR3 sequences listed, about 20% are singletons. J was trimmed by 3 bases and V by 6 bases; bases with no gene match: 2. The CDR3 extends over 12 amino acids. About this clonotype: Its antigen is unidentified.

The specimen sequenced was PBMCs or a T cell subset sorted from them (not recorded which). This sequence was found in an adult woman who had mild COVID-19 (a few samples of this study predate the infection). Cell type and time point are not known. The rearrangement links TRBV12-3 or TRBV12-4 to TRBJ2-7; 7 bases are a match to TRBD1. CDR3 region: CASRQGVYEQYF. CDR3 nucleotides: TGTGCCAGCAGGCAGGGGGTCTACGAGCAGTACTTC.